This T cell receptor (beta chain) was captured in a study of blood T cell repertoires in COVID-19. Sequencing was performed with immunoSEQ multiplex PCR; in TCRdb, only in-frame clones are kept and a portion is missing. The repertoire holds fewer than 300,000 clones, with about nine tenths as singletons. This TCR was sampled from a woman in her thirties with COVID-19, enrolled during active disease. Sequencing input: peripheral blood.

Here the CDR3 DNA reads TGTGCCAGTAGTACCCAGAACACCGGGGAGCTGTTTTTT. As protein: CASSTQNTGELFF. The chain is built from TRBV19 and TRBJ2-2; no clear D. The CDR3 covers 13 residues. Germline V gene data show CDR1 as LNHDA and CDR2 as SQIVND (reference sequence). V was clipped by 4 bases and J by 1 base, with 4 bases between them.